This T cell receptor beta chain was observed in a study of T cell responses to AZD1222 COVID-19 vaccine. The protocol was immunoSEQ multiplex PCR, while the TCRdb copy is restricted to in-frame clones and leaves out a portion. The profile covers about 92,000 clones, with roughly 90% appearing a single time and less than 3.5% taken by the ten largest. This clone was detected only once. This CDR3 region has 14 residues. From germline, CDR1 is SGDLS and CDR2 YYNGEE. Trimming at V came to 4 bases and at J to 8 bases, leaving 11 bases not matched to a gene. The sequence derives from an adult in good health. The chain recombines TRBV9 with TRBJ1-2; 7 bases agree with TRBD1. Here the sequenced sample was peripheral blood, taken on day 0 of AZD1222 vaccination. CDR3 protein: CASSTTGVLGGYTF. For the CDR3, the DNA is TGTGCCAGCAGCACAACAGGGGTTCTGGGAGGCTACACCTTC.